Listed here is a single T cell receptor (beta chain). Across under 25 US areas, participants ranged in age from about 18 to 89 years. Participants reported their clinical history, and cohort assignment relied on those reports. Trimming took off 7 bases at V and 7 bases at J, with 11 bases between the two ends. Germline-derived CDR1 and CDR2 are MNHEY and SVGAGI. CDR3 size: 12 residues. Produced via immunoSEQ multiplex PCR; TCRdb's table is partial and in-frame only. Of fewer than 200,000 clones in the sample, 80% to 90% were seen once. This record comes from a study of blood T cell repertoires in COVID-19.

The sequence was obtained from a man in his forties or fifties who had recovered from COVID-19. The genes are TRBV6-5 and TRBJ1-5, with D unresolved. The sequencing input was PBMCs or T cells enriched from blood (not recorded which). The CDR3 protein is CASTSAGQPQHF. The CDR3, as DNA: TGTGCCAGCACTTCCGCCGGGCAGCCCCAGCATTTT.